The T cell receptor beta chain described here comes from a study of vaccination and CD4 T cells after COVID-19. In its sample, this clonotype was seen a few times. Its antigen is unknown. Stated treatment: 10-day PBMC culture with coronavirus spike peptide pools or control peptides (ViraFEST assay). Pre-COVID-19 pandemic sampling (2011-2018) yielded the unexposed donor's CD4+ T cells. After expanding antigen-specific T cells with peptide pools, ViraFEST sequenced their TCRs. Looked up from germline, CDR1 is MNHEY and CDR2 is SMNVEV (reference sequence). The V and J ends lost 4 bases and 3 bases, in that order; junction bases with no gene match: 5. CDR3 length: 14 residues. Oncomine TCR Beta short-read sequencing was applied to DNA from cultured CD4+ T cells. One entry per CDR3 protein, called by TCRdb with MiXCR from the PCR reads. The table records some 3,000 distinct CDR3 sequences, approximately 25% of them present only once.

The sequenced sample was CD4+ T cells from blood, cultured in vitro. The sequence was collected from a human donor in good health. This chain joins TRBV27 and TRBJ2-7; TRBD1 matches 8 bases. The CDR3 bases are TGTGCCAGCAGTTGGGGGACAGGCGGCTACGAGCAGTACTTC. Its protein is CASSWGTGGYEQYF.